What follows describes a single TCR beta chain. The antigen it binds to is not known. The sample holds no much larger clone one base away, and base qualities are not on file. RNA was extracted using the RNeasy kit, and about 0.45 to 1 microgram was reverse transcribed with random hexamers. The immunoSEQ multiplex PCR assay, covering 54 Vbeta and 13 Jbeta segments, was used to amplify TCR beta CDR3 regions. Bias from PCR amplification was corrected by using a synthetic template baseline for primer optimization and for computational correction. As for the authors' bioinformatics: Reads were annotated to V, D and J genes per IMGT and analyzed with immunoSEQ Analyzer, keeping only productive sequences. Clonality was computed as one minus Shannon entropy normalized by log2 of the number of productive unique sequences. For each patient and control, public and private clones were evaluated among the 100 most prevalent clones. Susac-specific clones were defined as absent from healthy and MS cohorts, around 980 published viral clones and other ImmuneACCESS disease sequences. The raw public data were reprocessed by TCRdb itself: fastp quality trimming at Q25, MiXCR clonotype calling, in-frame beta chains only. Here each entry gathers all rows of one CDR3 protein and keeps the most common genes and DNA. What appears here as the V and J calls and clone size reflects TCRdb's work, not the paper's. The sample table contains tens of thousands of distinct CDR3 sequences; only one count was recorded for about 91% of them. About 0.52% of the sample comes from the top ten.

This specimen belongs to a study of CD8 T cells in Susac syndrome (dated by TCRdb to between 2018 and 2020). Some background on the complete study: Repertoire sequencing was used to test whether CD8+ T cell activation and differentiation in Susac syndrome was antigen driven. Clonality of the CD8+ T cell repertoire was compared between about a dozen healthy donors, about 14 Susac syndrome patients and 15 multiple sclerosis patients. What the research found in general, with its limitations: The number of individuals in the TCR sequencing and HLA analysis was recognized as being relatively small.

Peripheral blood CD8+ and CD4+ T cells from healthy donors, Susac syndrome patients and multiple sclerosis patients were profiled by high-throughput TCR beta sequencing. The multiple sclerosis controls were treatment-naive patients who had stable or active relapsing-remitting disease and met the revised McDonald criteria. Bulk CD8+ and CD4+ T cells were purified by magnetic negative isolation, whereas CD8+ TEMRA cells were enriched by FACS. Blood was drawn into EDTA tubes, processed within 24 hours, and PBMCs were isolated by density gradient centrifugation. PBMCs intended for TCR sequencing were cryopreserved in liquid nitrogen and were subsequently thawed in a 37 degrees C water bath. The sorted or isolated CD4+, CD8+ and CD8+ TEMRA cells had a purity of 90% or higher. As encoded in the germline V gene, CDR1 is SNHLY while CDR2 is FYNNEI. V and J are truncated by 4 bases and 2 bases respectively, leaving an intervening sequence of 13 bases. Inclusive of the bounding cysteine and phenylalanine, the CDR3 is 15 residues long. Solely the CDR3 DNA is kept, with 45 bases framed from the first base.

This TCR was recovered from a human donor with multiple sclerosis. Sequencing input: CD8+ T cells from PBMCs. The rearrangement combines TRBV2 with TRBJ2-3; a tentative D call is TRBD1 (6 bases match). The CDR3: CASSVGHLNTDTQYF. The DNA sequence is TGTGCCAGCAGTGTGGGACACTTAAACACAGATACGCAGTATTTT.